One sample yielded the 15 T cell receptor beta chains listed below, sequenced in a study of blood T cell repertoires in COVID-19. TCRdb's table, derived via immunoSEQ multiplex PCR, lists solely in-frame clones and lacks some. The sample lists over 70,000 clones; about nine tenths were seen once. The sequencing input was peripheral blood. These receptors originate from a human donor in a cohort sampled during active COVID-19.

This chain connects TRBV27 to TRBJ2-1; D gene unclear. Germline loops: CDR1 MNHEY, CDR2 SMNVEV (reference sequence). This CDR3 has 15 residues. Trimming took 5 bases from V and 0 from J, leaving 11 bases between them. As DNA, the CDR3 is TGTGCCAGCAGTCTTAGCAGCAACTCCTACAATGAGCAGTTCTTC. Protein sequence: CASSLSSNSYNEQFF.

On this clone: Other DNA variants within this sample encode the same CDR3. In DNA form, the CDR3 reads TGTGCCAGTAGTTTGCCGACAGGGCTTGTATCTGAAGCTTTCTTT. It is translated as CASSLPTGLVSEAFF. The chain couples TRBV19 to TRBJ1-1; 7 bases line up with TRBD1. Germline loops: CDR1 LNHDA, CDR2 SQIVND (reference sequence). V was pared by 5 bases and J by 6 bases, with 12 bases of the junction left unmatched. CDR3 length: 15 amino acids.

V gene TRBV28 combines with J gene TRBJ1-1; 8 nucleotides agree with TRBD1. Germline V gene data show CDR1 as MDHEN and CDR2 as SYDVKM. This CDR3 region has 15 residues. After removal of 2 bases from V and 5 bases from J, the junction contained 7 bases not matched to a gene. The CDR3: CASSLLSGGKTEAFF. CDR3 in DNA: TGTGCCAGCAGTTTACTCTCAGGGGGCAAGACTGAAGCTTTCTTT.

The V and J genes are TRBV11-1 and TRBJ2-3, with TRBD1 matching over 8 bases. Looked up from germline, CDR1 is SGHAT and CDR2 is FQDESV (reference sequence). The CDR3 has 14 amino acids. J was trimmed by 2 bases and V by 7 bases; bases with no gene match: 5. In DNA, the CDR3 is TGTGCCAGCAAGGGACAGGCATCCACAGATACGCAGTATTTT. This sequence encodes CASKGQASTDTQYF.

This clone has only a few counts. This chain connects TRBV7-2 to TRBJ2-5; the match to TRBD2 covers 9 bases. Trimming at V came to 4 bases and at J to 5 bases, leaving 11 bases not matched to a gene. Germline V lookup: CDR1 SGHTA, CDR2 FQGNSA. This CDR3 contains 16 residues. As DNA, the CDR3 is TGTGCCAGCAGCTCGGTGGCGGGAGGGCCCGGGGAGACCCAGTACTTC. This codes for CASSSVAGGPGETQYF.

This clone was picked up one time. CDR3 sequence (DNA): TGTGCCAGTACCGTTACAGGGGGAGACACAGATACGCAGTATTTT. It encodes CASTVTGGDTDTQYF. The chain combines TRBV19 with TRBJ2-3; 8 bases align to TRBD1. Per germline, CDR1 LNHDA and CDR2 SQIVND (reference sequence). The CDR3 is 15 amino acids. Trimming at V came to 7 bases and at J to 2 bases, leaving 8 bases not matched to a gene.

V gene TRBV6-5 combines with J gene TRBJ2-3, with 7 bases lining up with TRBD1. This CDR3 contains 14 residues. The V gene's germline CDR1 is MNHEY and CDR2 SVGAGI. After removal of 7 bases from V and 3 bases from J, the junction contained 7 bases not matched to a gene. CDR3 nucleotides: TGTGCCAGCACGAGACAGGGACAAACAGATACGCAGTATTTT. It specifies CASTRQGQTDTQYF.

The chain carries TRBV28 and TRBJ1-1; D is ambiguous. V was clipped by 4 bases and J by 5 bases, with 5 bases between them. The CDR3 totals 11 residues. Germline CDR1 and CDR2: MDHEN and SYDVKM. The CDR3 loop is CASSWRTEAFF. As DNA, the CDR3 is TGTGCCAGCAGTTGGCGGACTGAAGCTTTCTTT.

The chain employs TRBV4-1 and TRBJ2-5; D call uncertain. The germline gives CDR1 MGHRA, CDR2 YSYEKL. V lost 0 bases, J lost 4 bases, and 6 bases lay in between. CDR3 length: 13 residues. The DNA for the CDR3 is TGCGCCAGCAGCCAAGATTACGGAGAGACCCAGTACTTC. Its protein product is CASSQDYGETQYF.

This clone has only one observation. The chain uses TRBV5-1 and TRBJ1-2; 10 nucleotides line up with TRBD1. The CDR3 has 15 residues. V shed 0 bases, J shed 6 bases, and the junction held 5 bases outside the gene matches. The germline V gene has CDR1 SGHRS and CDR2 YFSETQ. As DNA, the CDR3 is TGCGCCAGCAGCTTGGGCGGGGGGACAGGGGATGGCTACACCTTC. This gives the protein CASSLGGGTGDGYTF. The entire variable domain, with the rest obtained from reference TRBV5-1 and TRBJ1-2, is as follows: KAGVTQTPRYLIKTRGQQVTLSCSPISGHRSVSWYQQTPGQGLQFLFEYFSETQRNKGNFPGRFSGRQFSNSRSEMNVSTLELGDSALYLCASSLGGGTGDGYTFGSGTRLTVV.

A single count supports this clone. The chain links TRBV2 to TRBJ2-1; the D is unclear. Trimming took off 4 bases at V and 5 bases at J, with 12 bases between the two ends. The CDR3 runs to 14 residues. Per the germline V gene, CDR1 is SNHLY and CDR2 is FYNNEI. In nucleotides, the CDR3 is TGTGCCAGCAGTGGGCTTCTCCTAGACAATGAGCAGTTCTTC. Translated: CASSGLLLDNEQFF.

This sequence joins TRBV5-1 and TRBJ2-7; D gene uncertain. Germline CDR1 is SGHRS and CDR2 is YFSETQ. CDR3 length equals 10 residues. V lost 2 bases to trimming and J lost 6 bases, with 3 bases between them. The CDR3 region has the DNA TGCGCCAGCAGCTTCTCCGAGCAGTACTTC. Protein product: CASSFSEQYF. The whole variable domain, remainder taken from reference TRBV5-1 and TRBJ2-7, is KAGVTQTPRYLIKTRGQQVTLSCSPISGHRSVSWYQQTPGQGLQFLFEYFSETQRNKGNFPGRFSGRQFSNSRSEMNVSTLELGDSALYLCASSFSEQYFGPGTRLTVT.

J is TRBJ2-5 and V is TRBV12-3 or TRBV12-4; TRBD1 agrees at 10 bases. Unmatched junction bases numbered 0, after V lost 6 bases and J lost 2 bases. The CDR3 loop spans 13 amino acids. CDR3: CASRGQGQETQYF. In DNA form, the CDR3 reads TGTGCCAGCAGGGGACAGGGGCAAGAGACCCAGTACTTC.

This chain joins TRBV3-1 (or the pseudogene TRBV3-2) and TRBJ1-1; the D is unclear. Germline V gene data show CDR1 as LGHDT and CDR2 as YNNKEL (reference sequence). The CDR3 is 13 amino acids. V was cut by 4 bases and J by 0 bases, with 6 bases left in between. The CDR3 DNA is TGTGCCAGCAGCCGGGCTTTGAACACTGAAGCTTTCTTT. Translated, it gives CASSRALNTEAFF.

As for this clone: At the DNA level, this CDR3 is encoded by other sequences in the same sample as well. CDR3 protein: CASRGTSGSIYEQYF. Written as DNA, the CDR3 is TGTGCCAGCAGGGGGACTAGCGGGAGTATCTACGAGCAGTACTTC. The chain combines TRBV27 with TRBJ2-7; 14 nucleotides line up with TRBD2. Germline V gene sequence: CDR1 MNHEY, CDR2 SMNVEV (reference sequence). J gave up 3 bases and V 6 bases, and 4 bases lay outside the gene matches. There are 15 residues in the CDR3.